The T cell receptor (beta chain) described here comes from a study of tumor and adjacent non-tumor tissue in lung cancer. Study-wide context: Patients comprised approximately eleven adenocarcinoma, 2 squamous cell carcinoma and 1 small cell lung cancer. Broader study findings: In normal lung, the top 100 clones were significantly more dominant than in tumor.

V lost 2 bases and J lost 3, with 11 bases in between. The CDR3 has 15 residues. Per the germline V gene, CDR1 is MNHEY and CDR2 is SVGEGT. This clonotype was detected many times. Its matching antigen is unknown. RNA was extracted from bulk tissue without any cell sorting. Three rounds of nested PCR, following a modified ARM-PCR protocol, produced the TCRbeta library. TCRdb reanalysed the multiplex PCR reads using MiXCR and keeps one entry per CDR3 protein. This table holds about 200,000 distinct CDR3 sequences, about 71% found once. V usage is TRBV6-2 or TRBV6-3 and J usage is TRBJ1-5; D remains ambiguous. This clonotype originated in a man aged 60 to 75 with non-small cell lung cancer. Sequencing input: lung tumor tissue. Here the CDR3 DNA reads TGTGCCAGCAGTTACCGTCAGGCTGCCAATCAGCCCCAGCATTTT. This codes for CASSYRQAANQPQHF.